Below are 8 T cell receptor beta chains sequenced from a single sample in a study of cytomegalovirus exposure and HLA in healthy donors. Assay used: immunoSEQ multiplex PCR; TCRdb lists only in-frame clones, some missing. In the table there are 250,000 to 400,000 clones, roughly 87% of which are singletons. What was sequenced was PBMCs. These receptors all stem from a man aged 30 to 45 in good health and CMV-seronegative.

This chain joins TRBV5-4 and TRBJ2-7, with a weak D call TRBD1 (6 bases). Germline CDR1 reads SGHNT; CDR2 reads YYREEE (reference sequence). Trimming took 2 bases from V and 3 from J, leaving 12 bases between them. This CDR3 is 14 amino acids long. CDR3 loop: CASSFKGHNYEQYF. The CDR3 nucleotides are TGTGCCAGCAGCTTTAAGGGACACAACTACGAGCAGTACTTC. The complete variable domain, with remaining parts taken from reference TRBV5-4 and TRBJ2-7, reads ETGVTQSPTHLIKTRGQQVTLRCSSQSGHNTVSWYQQALGQGPQFIFQYYREEENGRGNFPPRFSGLQFPNYSSELNVNALELDDSALYLCASSFKGHNYEQYFGPGTRLTVT.

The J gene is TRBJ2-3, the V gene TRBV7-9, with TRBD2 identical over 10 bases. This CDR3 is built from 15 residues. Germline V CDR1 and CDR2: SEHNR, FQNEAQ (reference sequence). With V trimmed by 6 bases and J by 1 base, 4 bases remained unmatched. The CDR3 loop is CASSLAGEGTDTQYF. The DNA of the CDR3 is TGTGCCAGCAGTCTAGCGGGGGAGGGCACAGATACGCAGTATTTT.

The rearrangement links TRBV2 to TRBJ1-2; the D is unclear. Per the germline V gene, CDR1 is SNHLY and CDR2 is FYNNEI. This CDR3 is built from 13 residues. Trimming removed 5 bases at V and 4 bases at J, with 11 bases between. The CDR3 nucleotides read TGTGCCAGCAGTTTGTACATTTCCTATGGCTACACCTTC. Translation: CASSLYISYGYTF.

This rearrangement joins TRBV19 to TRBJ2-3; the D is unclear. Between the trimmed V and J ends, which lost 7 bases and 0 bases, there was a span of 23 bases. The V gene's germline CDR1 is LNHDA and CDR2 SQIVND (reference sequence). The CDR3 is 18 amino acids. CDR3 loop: CASTISIVAGASTDTQYF. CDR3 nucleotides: TGTGCCAGTACCATTAGTATAGTTGCAGGTGCTAGCACAGATACGCAGTATTTT.

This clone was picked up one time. The CDR3 sequence is CASSFGGPRETQYF. CDR3 coding DNA: TGTGCCAGCAGCTTCGGGGGGCCAAGGGAGACCCAGTACTTC. The chain has TRBV7-7 and TRBJ2-5, with D maybe TRBD2 (7 bases). The CDR3 covers 14 residues. Trimming took off 3 bases at V and 5 bases at J, with 13 bases between the two ends. CDR1 is SSHAT, CDR2 FNYEAQ, per germline (reference sequence).

The chain's CDR3 is CASRTSGWSYNEQFF. CDR3 bases: TGTGCCAGTAGGACTAGCGGGTGGTCCTACAATGAGCAGTTCTTC. The chain has TRBV19 and TRBJ2-1, with 10 bases matching TRBD2. Germline CDR1 LNHDA, CDR2 SQIVND (reference sequence). This CDR3 has 15 amino acids. V shed 6 bases and J 1 base; nucleotides not matched to a gene: 3. The variable domain in full, with the rest retrieved from reference TRBV19 and TRBJ2-1, is DGGITQSPKYLFRKEGQNVTLSCEQNLNHDAMYWYRQDPGQGLRLIYYSQIVNDFQKGDIAEGYSVSREKKESFPLTVTSAQKNPTAFYLCASRTSGWSYNEQFFGPGTRLTVL.

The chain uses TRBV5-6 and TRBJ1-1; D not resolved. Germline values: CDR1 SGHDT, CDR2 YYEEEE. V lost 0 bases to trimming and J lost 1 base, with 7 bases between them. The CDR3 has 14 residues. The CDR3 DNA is TGTGCCAGCAGCTTGGCCACGGGGAACACTGAAGCTTTCTTT. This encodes CASSLATGNTEAFF.

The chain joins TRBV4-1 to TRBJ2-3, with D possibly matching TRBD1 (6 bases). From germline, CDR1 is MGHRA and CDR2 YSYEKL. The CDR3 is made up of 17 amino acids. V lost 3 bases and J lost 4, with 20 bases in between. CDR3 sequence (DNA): TGCGCCAGCAGCCACCCCCCAGGGAACAGGGTGGCAGATACGCAGTATTTT. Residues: CASSHPPGNRVADTQYF.